Below, 32 T cell receptor beta chains from the same sample are listed, as sequenced in a study of molecular identifiers for immune sequencing clone quantification. TCRdb reprocessed the PCR reads with MiXCR, giving one entry per CDR3 protein. The sample carries just over 40,000 distinct CDR3 sequences, under 20% recorded once. What was sequenced was naive CD8+ T cells from blood, with Jurkat cell RNA spiked in. Indicated subset: FACS-sorted CD8+CD4-CCR7+CD45RA+ naive T cells. These receptors were taken from a human donor in good health. Some libraries in this study had Jurkat cell RNA spiked in.

This clonotype was picked up a small number of times. J is TRBJ2-1 and V is TRBV19; D not resolved. The germline gives CDR1 LNHDA, CDR2 SQIVND (reference sequence). The CDR3 spans 14 residues. The V gene lost 9 bases and the J gene lost 0 bases, with 12 bases spanning the gap. The CDR3 region is CASQKQSSYNEQFF. The CDR3 DNA follows: TGTGCCAGCCAAAAACAGAGCTCCTACAATGAGCAGTTCTTC. Using reference TRBV19 and TRBJ2-1 for the parts outside the CDR3, the full variable domain is DGGITQSPKYLFRKEGQNVTLSCEQNLNHDAMYWYRQDPGQGLRLIYYSQIVNDFQKGDIAEGYSVSREKKESFPLTVTSAQKNPTAFYLCASQKQSSYNEQFFGPGTRLTVL.

This clonotype was picked up many times. The CDR3 here is CASSLDLYEQYF. The CDR3 nucleotides read TGTGCCAGCAGCTTAGACCTCTACGAGCAGTACTTC. The chain uses TRBV11-2 and TRBJ2-7; D is ambiguous. The V gene lost 0 bases and the J gene lost 3 bases, with 3 bases spanning the gap. Germline V gives CDR1 SGHAT, CDR2 FQNNGV. CDR3 length: 12 amino acids.

Worth noting for this clonotype: A read error may explain this, as a much larger clone is one base away. The chain carries TRBV7-9 and TRBJ2-3; D is uncertain. V was clipped by 1 base and J by 6 bases, with 11 bases between them. The CDR3 is 14 residues long. CDR1 and CDR2 from the germline V gene are SEHNR and FQNEAQ (reference sequence). Written as DNA, the CDR3 is TGTGCCAGCAGCTTAGGGGGTGCGAGGGATACGCAGTATTTT. Translating gives CASSLGGARDTQYF. Variable domain in full (rest from reference TRBV7-9 and TRBJ2-3): DTGVSQNPRHKITKRGQNVTFRCDPISEHNRLYWYRQTLGQGPEFLTYFQNEAQLEKSRLLSDRFSAERPKGSFSTLEIQRTEQGDSAMYLCASSLGGARDTQYFGPGTRLTVL.

This clonotype has just a few counts. The chain recombines TRBV10-3 with TRBJ2-1; TRBD2 is a possible D gene (5 bases). V shed 6 bases and J shed 7 bases, with 10 bases lying between them. Germline CDR1 and CDR2: ENHRY and SYGVKD. The CDR3 is 12 residues long. The CDR3 spells CAISDPGNEQFF. The CDR3, as DNA: TGTGCCATCAGCGACCCGGGAAATGAGCAGTTCTTC.

This clonotype turned up a few times. V is TRBV6-2 or TRBV6-3 and J is TRBJ2-7; D assignment may be TRBD1 or TRBD2 (7 bases each). V lost 0 bases to trimming and J lost 2 bases, with 26 bases between them. The CDR3 covers 20 residues. The germline gives CDR1 MNHEY, CDR2 SVGEGT. The CDR3, as DNA: TGTGCCAGCAGTTACTCGGAGGAGGGAGGGGGCGCGATAACCCCCTACGAGCAGTACTTC. Translating gives CASSYSEEGGGAITPYEQYF.

This clonotype was seen repeatedly, ten times or more. The chain combines TRBV5-1 with TRBJ2-5; TRBD1 matches 9 bases. CDR1 is SGHRS, CDR2 YFSETQ, per germline. There are 18 residues in the CDR3. The trim removed 2 bases at V and 1 base at J, leaving 12 bases unmatched. The CDR3 nucleotides are TGCGCCAGCAGCTTTATCAGTTATCGACAGGGGGTCCAAGAGACCCAGTACTTC. It yields the protein CASSFISYRQGVQETQYF.

This clonotype was observed at least ten times. The chain links TRBV6-5 to TRBJ1-6; D is ambiguous. V was trimmed by 5 bases and J by 0 bases, leaving 8 bases between them. This CDR3 is built from 15 residues. From germline, CDR1 is MNHEY and CDR2 SVGAGI. The CDR3 sequence: CASSRRASYNSPLHF. CDR3 coding DNA: TGTGCCAGCAGTCGGAGGGCCTCCTATAATTCACCCCTCCACTTT.

This clonotype was observed many times. The chain joins TRBV3-1 to TRBJ2-1; D gene unclear. CDR1 is LGHDT and CDR2 is YNNKEL in the germline V gene (reference sequence). This CDR3 spans 16 amino acids. Trimming took 3 bases from V and 0 from J, leaving 12 bases between them. CDR3 region: CASSQVRSGSYNEQFF. The DNA for the CDR3 is TGTGCCAGCAGCCAGGTCCGATCTGGCTCCTACAATGAGCAGTTCTTC.

This chain connects TRBV18 to TRBJ1-2, with unresolved D. This CDR3 spans 14 amino acids. CDR1 KGHSH and CDR2 LQKENI come from the germline V gene. V was shortened by 2 bases and J by 2 bases, with 9 bases between the two germline ends. CDR3 coding DNA: TGTGCCAGCTCACCAGTCAGGATAAACTATGGCTACACCTTC. Its protein product is CASSPVRINYGYTF.

In this sample, this clonotype turned up many times. The CDR3, as DNA: TGTGCCAGCAGCCCAGTGGGGGGCCGGGAAGTTGAAGCTTTCTTT. Amino acid sequence: CASSPVGGREVEAFF. J is TRBJ1-1 and V is TRBV7-3; tentatively, D is TRBD1 (6 bases). The length of the CDR3 is 15 residues. Germline V gene lookup returns CDR1 SGHTA and CDR2 FQGTGA. The ends were cut back, 5 bases at V and 7 bases at J, with 20 bases in the middle. The whole variable domain, filled in from reference TRBV7-3 and TRBJ1-1, reads GAGVSQTPSNKVTEKGKYVELRCDPISGHTALYWYRQSLGQGPEFLIYFQGTGAADDSGLPNDRFFAVRPEGSVSTLKIQRTERGDSAVYLCASSPVGGREVEAFFGQGTRLTVV.

This clonotype was recorded at least ten times. This rearrangement joins TRBV6-5 to TRBJ2-7; 10 nucleotides align to TRBD2. This CDR3 region has 14 residues. The germline gives CDR1 MNHEY, CDR2 SVGAGI. Trimming removed 1 base from V and 5 bases from J; junction bases left unmatched: 2. The CDR3 sequence: CASSYYGTSDEQYF. CDR3 coding DNA: TGTGCCAGCAGTTACTACGGGACTAGCGACGAGCAGTACTTC.

The sample holds many counts of this clonotype. The rearrangement uses TRBV24-1 and TRBJ2-1; possible D gene TRBD1, 5 bases. V dropped 1 base and J dropped 8 bases, with 14 bases sitting between them. The CDR3 sequence is 15 residues long. Germline V lookup: CDR1 KGHDR, CDR2 SFDVKD. The CDR3 loop reads CATSDFPDKPDEQFF. CDR3 in DNA: TGTGCCACCAGTGATTTCCCGGACAAGCCCGATGAGCAGTTCTTC.

This clonotype was counted at least ten times. This chain's CDR3 is CATSRVSGSSLYEQYF. CDR3 sequence (DNA): TGTGCCACCAGCAGAGTTAGCGGGAGTTCGTTATACGAGCAGTACTTC. This chain uses TRBV15 with TRBJ2-7; 9 bases map to TRBD2. The germline CDR1 and CDR2 sequences are LNHNV and YYDKDF (reference sequence). The CDR3 runs to 16 residues. J was trimmed by 4 bases and V by 1 base; bases with no gene match: 8.

The rearrangement uses TRBV19 and TRBJ2-7; 8 nucleotides line up with TRBD2. This CDR3 spans 14 amino acids. Trimming at V came to 2 bases and at J to 0 bases, leaving 0 bases not matched to a gene. Germline V gene lookup returns CDR1 LNHDA and CDR2 SQIVND (reference sequence). The CDR3 DNA follows: TGTGCCAGTAGTATAACTAGCGGCTCCTACGAGCAGTACTTC. It is translated as CASSITSGSYEQYF.

This clonotype was observed a handful of times. V usage is TRBV5-5 and J usage is TRBJ2-3; D not resolved. Germline CDR1 and CDR2: SGHKS and YYEKEE (reference sequence). The V end lost 1 base, the J end lost 0 bases, and 3 bases lay between the germline ends. This CDR3 is 13 amino acids long. CDR3 protein: CASSLFSTDTQYF. The DNA for the CDR3 is TGTGCCAGCAGCTTGTTCAGCACAGATACGCAGTATTTT.

The V gene is TRBV7-8, the J gene TRBJ2-1; 14 positions match TRBD2. V trimming: 5 bases; J trimming: 0 bases; junction bases outside the gene matches: 9. This CDR3 contains 19 residues. From germline, CDR1 is SGHVS and CDR2 FQNEAQ. The CDR3 region has the DNA TGTGCCAGCAGCGGGTCGACTAGCGGGAGGGCCGGCTCCTACAATGAGCAGTTCTTC. Its translation: CASSGSTSGRAGSYNEQFF.

Notes on this clonotype: This sequence may be a read error, since a much larger clone differs from it by one base. This chain links TRBV29-1 with TRBJ2-7, with 11 bases lining up with TRBD2. The germline CDR1 and CDR2 sequences are SQVTM and ANQGSEA. The CDR3 contains 13 residues. CDR3: CGVGGTSGYEQYF. The CDR3 DNA reads as TGCGGCGTTGGGGGGACTAGCGGCTACGAGCAGTACTTC.

This clonotype showed up just a few times. Compared with germline, one end of the junction differs, possibly owing to a read error. V and J are TRBV27 and TRBJ2-3; TRBD2 matches at 9 bases. Germline assignment: CDR1 MNHEY and CDR2 SMNVEV (reference sequence). This CDR3 is built from 16 residues. The CDR3 DNA follows: TGTGCCAACAGTTCCCTCCTAGCGGGACCCACAGATACGCAGTATTTT. This encodes CANSSLLAGPTDTQYF.

This clonotype appeared many times. The chain is built from TRBV7-9 and TRBJ2-7, with D unresolved. This CDR3 comprises 13 residues. Germline-derived CDR1 and CDR2 are SEHNR and FQNEAQ (reference sequence). The V and J ends lost 5 bases and 8 bases respectively, with 16 bases between them. The CDR3 coding sequence is TGTGCCAGCAGCCCGCCTTCGGGTTTGAAGCAGTACTTC. It encodes CASSPPSGLKQYF.

In its sample, this clonotype was seen many times. The chain carries TRBV25-1 and TRBJ2-5; TRBD1 matches 7 bases. The CDR3 extends over 15 amino acids. Trimming cost V 3 bases and J 2 bases; bases outside gene matches: 6. The germline V gene encodes CDR1 MGHDK and CDR2 SYGVNS. The CDR3: CASSDGSGQQETQYF. Here the CDR3 DNA reads TGTGCCAGCAGTGACGGTTCGGGACAGCAAGAGACCCAGTACTTC.

The chain uses TRBV24-1 and TRBJ2-1; a possible D gene is TRBD2 (5 bases). The V end lost 3 bases, the J end lost 0 bases, and 14 bases lay between the germline ends. This CDR3 has 17 residues. Germline CDR1 KGHDR, CDR2 SFDVKD. This chain's CDR3 is CATSDPIAPSSYNEQFF. The CDR3 DNA is TGTGCCACCAGTGATCCTATAGCGCCCAGCTCCTACAATGAGCAGTTCTTC.

This rearrangement joins TRBV28 to TRBJ2-7, with 9 bases fitting TRBD2. The CDR3 extends over 14 amino acids. Trimming at V came to 6 bases and at J to 5 bases, leaving 8 bases not matched to a gene. Germline V CDR1 and CDR2: MDHEN, SYDVKM. The DNA of the CDR3 is TGTGCCAGCAGACCGTTCGAGCGGGAGGACGAGCAGTACTTC. Translated, it gives CASRPFEREDEQYF.

This clonotype occurred once. Its ends do not fully match the called genes, so a read error is possible. The V and J genes are TRBV27 and TRBJ2-3; D may be TRBD2 (6 bases). Looked up from germline, CDR1 is MNHEY and CDR2 is SMNVEV (reference sequence). The length of the CDR3 is 15 residues. The CDR3 loop reads CANSLIGGRTDTQYF. The CDR3 coding sequence is TGTGCCAACAGTTTAATAGGAGGGAGAACAGATACGCAGTATTTT.

Regarding this clonotype: With a much larger clone just one base away, this may be a read error. The chain uses TRBV12-3 or TRBV12-4 and TRBJ2-1; weak D call: TRBD2 (5 bases). This CDR3 has 15 amino acids. The CDR3 reads CASSLLGSPGNEQLF. The DNA of the CDR3 is TGTGCCAGCAGTTTATTGGGTTCCCCCGGGAATGAGCAGCTCTTC.

This clonotype was observed at least ten times. This rearrangement joins TRBV2 to TRBJ1-5; the D gene is possibly TRBD1 (5 bases). The CDR3 is 15 residues long. Deletions cut 6 bases from V and 4 bases from J, with 16 bases between. In germline, CDR1 is SNHLY, CDR2 FYNNEI. The CDR3 coding sequence is TGTGCCAGCAGGGACACCGCAAACCCTAATCAGCCCCAGCATTTT. It encodes CASRDTANPNQPQHF.

Many counts were recorded for this clonotype. The chain carries TRBV12-3 or TRBV12-4 and TRBJ2-5; 11 bases line up with TRBD2. The CDR3 consists of 15 residues. V lost 6 bases, J lost 5 bases, and 8 bases stayed unmatched. This CDR3 reads CASRTTSGSPETQYF. The CDR3 coding sequence is TGTGCCAGCAGAACAACTAGCGGGAGTCCGGAGACCCAGTACTTC.

This clonotype was seen at least ten times. The CDR3 DNA follows: TGTGCCAGCAGTCGGGCGGCGGGAGGGCCTGGAGATACGCAGTATTTT. Protein: CASSRAAGGPGDTQYF. The chain has TRBV28 and TRBJ2-3; TRBD2 matches 9 bases. V lost 5 bases and J lost 5; bases outside the gene matches: 11. The CDR3 consists of 16 residues. CDR1 MDHEN and CDR2 SYDVKM come from the germline V gene.

This clonotype was detected ten times or more. The V and J genes are TRBV9 and TRBJ2-7, with 8 bases lining up with TRBD2. The J segment lost 3 bases and the V segment lost 0 bases, leaving 5 bases of the junction unmatched. CDR1 is SGDLS, CDR2 YYNGEE, per germline. The CDR3 runs 15 residues. CDR3 in DNA: TGTGCCAGCAGCGTAGTGGCTAGCGGGTACTACGAGCAGTACTTC. Amino acid sequence: CASSVVASGYYEQYF.

The chain has TRBV14 and TRBJ1-2; TRBD1 matches 8 bases. Germline V gives CDR1 SGHDN, CDR2 FVKESK. The J segment lost 6 bases and the V segment lost 9 bases, leaving 15 bases of the junction unmatched. This CDR3 contains 15 residues. CDR3 in amino acids: CAREYPTGGLNGYTF. CDR3 in DNA: TGTGCCAGAGAATACCCAACAGGGGGATTGAATGGCTACACCTTC.

Details on this clonotype: This clone may be a read error of a much larger clone one base away. The chain's CDR3 is CASSRASGRGDTGELFF. The CDR3 DNA reads TGCGCCAGCAGCCGAGCTAGCGGGAGAGGTGACACCGGGGAGCTGTTTTTT. This rearrangement joins TRBV4-3 to TRBJ2-2, with TRBD2 matching 10 bases. Germline CDR1 LGHNA, CDR2 YSLEER. This CDR3 is 17 amino acids long. V gave up 4 bases and J gave up 3 bases; unmatched junction bases: 8.

This clonotype has more than one count but fewer than ten. V gene TRBV13 combines with J gene TRBJ2-5; 9 bases fit TRBD2. From germline, CDR1 is PRHDT and CDR2 FYEKMQ (reference sequence). The CDR3 is 14 amino acids. V was clipped by 5 bases and J by 5 bases; unmatched bases: 6. The CDR3 coding sequence is TGTGCCAGCAGCCGCGCGGGAGGGCGGGAGACCCAGTACTTC. Residues: CASSRAGGRETQYF.

This clonotype was detected many times. The chain employs TRBV5-1 and TRBJ2-1; TRBD1 is a possible D gene (5 bases). The CDR3 is 16 amino acids. V was trimmed by 2 bases and J by 12 bases, leaving 24 bases between them. Per the germline V gene, CDR1 is SGHRS and CDR2 is YFSETQ. The CDR3 region has the DNA TGCGCCAGCAGCTTCGGGTCGACAGAAATAAGGGGTAGGCAGTTCTTC. Its protein is CASSFGSTEIRGRQFF.